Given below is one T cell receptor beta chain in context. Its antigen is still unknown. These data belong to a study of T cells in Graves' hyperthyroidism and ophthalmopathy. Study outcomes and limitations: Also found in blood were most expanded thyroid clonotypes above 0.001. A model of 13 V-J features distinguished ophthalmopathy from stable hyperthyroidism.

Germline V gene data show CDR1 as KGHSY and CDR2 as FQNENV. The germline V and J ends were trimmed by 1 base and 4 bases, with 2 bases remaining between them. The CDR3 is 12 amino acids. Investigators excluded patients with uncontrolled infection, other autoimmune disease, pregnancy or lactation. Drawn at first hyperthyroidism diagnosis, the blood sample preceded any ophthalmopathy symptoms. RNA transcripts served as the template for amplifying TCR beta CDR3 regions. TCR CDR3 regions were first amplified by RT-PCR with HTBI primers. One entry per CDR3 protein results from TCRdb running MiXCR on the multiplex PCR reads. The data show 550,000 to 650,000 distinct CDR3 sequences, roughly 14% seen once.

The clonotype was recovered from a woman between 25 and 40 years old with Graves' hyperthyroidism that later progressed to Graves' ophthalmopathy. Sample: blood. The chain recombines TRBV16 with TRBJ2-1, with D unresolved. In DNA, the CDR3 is TGTGCCAGCAGCCAATTGTACAATGAGCAGTTCTTC. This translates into CASSQLYNEQFF.